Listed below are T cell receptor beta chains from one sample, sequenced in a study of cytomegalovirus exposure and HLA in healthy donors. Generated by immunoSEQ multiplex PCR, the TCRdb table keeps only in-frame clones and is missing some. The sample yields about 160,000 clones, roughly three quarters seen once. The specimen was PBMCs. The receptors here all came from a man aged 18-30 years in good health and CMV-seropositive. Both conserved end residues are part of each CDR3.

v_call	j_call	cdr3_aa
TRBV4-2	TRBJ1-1	CASSQEWNREAFF
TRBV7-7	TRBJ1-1	CASSQRTGPGNTEAFF
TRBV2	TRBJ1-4	CASSPGTANEKLFF
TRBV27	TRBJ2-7	CASSLGGDYEQYF
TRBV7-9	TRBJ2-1	CASSLRNEQFF
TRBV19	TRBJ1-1	CASTIGVSAFF
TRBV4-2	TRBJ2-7	CASSHADGGNSLSYEQYF
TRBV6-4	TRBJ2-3	CASSEVAGGLTDTQYF
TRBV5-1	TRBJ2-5	CASSLGTFISWEETQYF
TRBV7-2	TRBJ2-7	CASSLVAGEGAEQYF
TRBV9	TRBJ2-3	CASSSLAGGTTDTQYF
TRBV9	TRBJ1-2	CASSKLGNYGYTF
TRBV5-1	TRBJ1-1	CASSLPGSGTEAFF
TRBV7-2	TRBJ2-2	CASSLFPSGGPNTGELFF
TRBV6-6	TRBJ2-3	CASSSSTDTQYF
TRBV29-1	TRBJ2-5	CSVRVQETQYF
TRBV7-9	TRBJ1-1	CASSLGPGGTIEAFF
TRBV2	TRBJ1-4	CASNSGTGVNEKLFF
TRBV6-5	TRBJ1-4	CASSYSLDSREKLFF
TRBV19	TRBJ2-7	CASSTTGYSDQYF
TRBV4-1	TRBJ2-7	CASSQVLAGPAYEQYF
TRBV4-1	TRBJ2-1	CASSQDPPGGLYNEQFF
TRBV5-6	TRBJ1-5	CASTTGGSTEPQHF
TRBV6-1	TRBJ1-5	CASSGPGANNQPQHF
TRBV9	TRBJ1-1	CASSVEQGNTEAFF
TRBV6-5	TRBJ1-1	CATTWGVDTEAFF
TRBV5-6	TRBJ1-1	CASSLAADSPPDTEAFF
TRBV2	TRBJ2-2	CARRREGLVGTGELFF
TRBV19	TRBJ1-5	CASSPGTGISNQPQHF
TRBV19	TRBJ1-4	CASSMNFRQGNEKLFF
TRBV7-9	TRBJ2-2	CASSLSGAAVVTGELFF
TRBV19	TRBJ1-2	CASSIGSGGHGYTF
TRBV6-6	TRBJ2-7	CASNPDISYEQYF
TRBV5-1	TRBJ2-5	CASSLVGTGKQETQYF
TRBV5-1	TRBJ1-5	CASSLAGDNQPQHF
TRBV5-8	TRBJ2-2	CASSPQTGYGELFF
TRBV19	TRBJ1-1	CASRQGWGNTEAFF
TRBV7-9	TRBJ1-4	CASSPDRTHQEKLFF
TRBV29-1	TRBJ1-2	CSVDAGPYGYTF
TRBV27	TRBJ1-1	CASSLLDRGTEAFF
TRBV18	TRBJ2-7	CASSLPGLDFYEQYF
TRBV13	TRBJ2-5	CASSLPSQGTETQYF
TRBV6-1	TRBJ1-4	CASSFTGSTNEKLFF
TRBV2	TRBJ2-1	CASRTGTATYNEQFF